Each of the 18 T cell receptor beta chains below was sequenced from the same sample in a study of T cells in localized non-small cell lung cancer. This table comes from immunoSEQ multiplex PCR, and its TCRdb copy is limited to in-frame clones, with some not included. The table lists tens of thousands of clones, roughly 88% of them singletons. This specimen consisted of peripheral blood, obtained before any cancer treatment. Receptors were obtained from a woman aged 35-75 years with stage I lung adenocarcinoma.

The chain employs TRBV7-6 and TRBJ2-1; the match to TRBD1 covers 7 bases. Germline CDR1 reads SGHVS; CDR2 reads FNYEAQ. This CDR3 region has 18 residues. V gave up 3 bases and J gave up 6 bases; unmatched junction bases: 17. Written as DNA, the CDR3 is TGTGCCAGCAGCTTTCCCTCCTTCGACAGGGTGGGGAGCAATGAGCAGTTCTTC. Encoded protein: CASSFPSFDRVGSNEQFF.

The chain is built from TRBV11-2 and TRBJ1-2; D ambiguous. With 0 bases removed from V and 0 bases from J, the gap between germline ends came to 8 bases. Looked up from germline, CDR1 is SGHAT and CDR2 is FQNNGV. The CDR3 spans 15 residues. The CDR3 spells CASSLERAPNYGYTF. The DNA for the CDR3 is TGTGCCAGCAGCTTAGAGAGGGCCCCTAACTATGGCTACACCTTC. The entire variable domain, with the rest obtained from reference TRBV11-2 and TRBJ1-2, is as follows: EAGVAQSPRYKIIEKRQSVAFWCNPISGHATLYWYQQILGQGPKLLIQFQNNGVVDDSQLPKDRFSAERLKGVDSTLKIQPAKLEDSAVYLCASSLERAPNYGYTFGSGTRLTVV.

The genes are TRBV29-1 and TRBJ2-7; TRBD1 agrees at 10 bases. CDR3 length: 13 amino acids. J was trimmed by 6 bases and V by 7 bases; bases with no gene match: 9. CDR1 is SQVTM, CDR2 ANQGSEA, per germline. Written as DNA, the CDR3 is TGCAGCGGAGGGACAGGGGAGAACGCCGAGCAGTACTTC. Protein: CSGGTGENAEQYF.

The chain uses TRBV7-2 and TRBJ2-1; D is unresolved. Trimming left V 5 bases short and J 10 bases short, with 18 bases between. Germline V gene sequence: CDR1 SGHTA, CDR2 FQGNSA. The CDR3 spans 14 residues. The CDR3 here is CASSRASTPREQFF. CDR3 coding DNA: TGTGCCAGCAGCCGGGCTAGTACCCCCCGCGAGCAGTTCTTC.

Only a few counts were recorded for this clone. The chain uses TRBV7-2 and TRBJ1-1; 7 nucleotides match TRBD1. V was clipped by 5 bases and J by 1 base; unmatched bases: 4. There are 14 residues in the CDR3. CDR1 and CDR2 (germline): SGHTA, FQGNSA. The CDR3 sequence: CASSLWDRNTEAFF. In nucleotides, the CDR3 is TGTGCCAGCAGCCTCTGGGACAGGAACACTGAAGCTTTCTTT.

By share, this clone counts as medium-sized. The gene calls are TRBV7-2 and TRBJ1-2; D is unclear. Germline CDR1 is SGHTA and CDR2 is FQGNSA. The CDR3 spans 14 residues. The ends were cut back, 1 base at V and 4 bases at J, with 10 bases in the middle. DNA of the CDR3: TGTGCCAGCAGCTTAGAGCAGGCGGGCTATGGCTACACCTTC. Translation gives CASSLEQAGYGYTF.

This clone was seen only once. Additional DNA sequences in this sample encode the identical CDR3. This rearrangement joins TRBV5-1 to TRBJ2-1; D remains unclear. The germline V gene encodes CDR1 SGHRS and CDR2 YFSETQ. This CDR3 comprises 13 residues. Between the trimmed V and J ends, which lost 0 bases and 4 bases, there was a span of 5 bases. The CDR3 coding sequence is TGCGCCAGCAGCTTGGGTAGTTACAATGAGCAGTTCTTC. Amino acids: CASSLGSYNEQFF. Full variable domain (rest looked up from reference TRBV5-1 and TRBJ2-1): KAGVTQTPRYLIKTRGQQVTLSCSPISGHRSVSWYQQTPGQGLQFLFEYFSETQRNKGNFPGRFSGRQFSNSRSEMNVSTLELGDSALYLCASSLGSYNEQFFGPGTRLTVL.

The count of this clone is one. The chain has TRBV19 and TRBJ1-3; no definite D call. V lost 5 bases and J lost 0, with 8 bases in between. The CDR3 contains 14 residues. The germline CDR1 and CDR2 sequences are LNHDA and SQIVND (reference sequence). The CDR3 reads CASSFRSSGNTIYF. Written as DNA, the CDR3 is TGTGCCAGTAGTTTCAGGAGCTCTGGAAACACCATATATTTT.

V is TRBV6-5 and J is TRBJ1-6; TRBD1 is a possible D gene (5 bases). The CDR3 extends over 16 amino acids. Trimming stripped 2 bases from V and 10 bases from J, with 18 bases between. CDR1 and CDR2 (germline): MNHEY, SVGAGI. The CDR3 loop reads CASSYASGTGGSPLHF. CDR3 bases: TGTGCCAGCAGTTACGCCTCCGGGACCGGCGGATCACCCCTCCACTTT.

This chain links TRBV29-1 with TRBJ1-2, with D tentatively TRBD1 (5 bases). Germline V CDR1 and CDR2: SQVTM, ANQGSEA. CDR3 length equals 13 residues. Trimming took 2 bases from V and 6 from J, leaving 13 bases between them. DNA of the CDR3: TGCAGCGTTGAACTCCCGAACAGGAATGGCTACACCTTC. It translates to CSVELPNRNGYTF.

This chain links TRBV7-2 with TRBJ1-2; D remains ambiguous. Trimming shortened V by 3 bases and J by 4 bases, and 6 bases separated the two germline ends. Per the germline V gene, CDR1 is SGHTA and CDR2 is FQGNSA. The CDR3 has 12 residues. The CDR3 sequence: CASSFGVYGYTF. The DNA for the CDR3 is TGTGCCAGCAGCTTCGGAGTCTATGGCTACACCTTC. The entire variable domain, with the rest obtained from reference TRBV7-2 and TRBJ1-2, is as follows: GAGVSQSPSNKVTEKGKDVELRCDPISGHTALYWYRQSLGQGLEFLIYFQGNSAPDKSGLPSDRFSAERTGGSVSTLTIQRTQQEDSAVYLCASSFGVYGYTFGSGTRLTVV.

The rearrangement joins TRBV30 to TRBJ2-1; 10 nucleotides agree with TRBD2. The length of the CDR3 is 17 residues. Trimming cost V 2 bases and J 5 bases; bases outside gene matches: 12. Germline V lookup: CDR1 GTSNPN, CDR2 SVGIG (reference sequence). The CDR3 region has the DNA TGTGCCTGGAGTCCCTGGGTGGTAGCGGGAGGACACAATGAGCAGTTCTTC. Its translation is CAWSPWVVAGGHNEQFF.

The chain carries TRBV7-8 and TRBJ2-1; 10 bases agree with TRBD1. The CDR3 has 15 amino acids. After removal of 4 bases from V and 4 bases from J, the junction contained 4 bases not matched to a gene. Germline V CDR1 and CDR2: SGHVS, FQNEAQ. DNA for the CDR3: TGTGCCAGCAGCTCTCTGGACAGGGGGTACAATGAGCAGTTCTTC. Translating gives CASSSLDRGYNEQFF.

The chain uses TRBV28 and TRBJ1-5; D uncertain. Germline CDR1 is MDHEN and CDR2 is SYDVKM. V was clipped by 4 bases and J by 1 base, with 14 bases between them. The CDR3 is made up of 16 amino acids. The CDR3 sequence is CASSSLGFRSNQPQHF. The CDR3 nucleotides are TGTGCCAGCAGTTCCTTGGGGTTCAGGAGCAATCAGCCCCAGCATTTT.

The V and J genes are TRBV19 and TRBJ2-1; D remains ambiguous. CDR1 is LNHDA, CDR2 SQIVND, per germline (reference sequence). V gave up 5 bases and J gave up 10 bases, with 18 bases separating them. CDR3 length: 14 residues. CDR3 DNA sequence: TGTGCCAGTAGTCAACAAACCTCGGTGGCGGAGCAGTTCTTC. Translating it yields CASSQQTSVAEQFF.

This clone occurred once. The gene calls are TRBV6-5 and TRBJ1-5; 8 bases match TRBD1. J lost 7 bases, V lost 4 bases, and 6 bases had no gene match. CDR3 length: 14 amino acids. The germline gives CDR1 MNHEY, CDR2 SVGAGI. CDR3 sequence: CASSWGQANQPQHF. The CDR3, as DNA: TGTGCCAGCAGTTGGGGACAGGCAAACCAGCCCCAGCATTTT.

The J gene is TRBJ2-1, the V gene TRBV7-2, with TRBD2 matching over 9 bases. The CDR3 runs 16 residues. The germline V gene has CDR1 SGHTA and CDR2 FQGNSA. The V and J ends lost 4 bases and 7 bases, in that order; junction bases with no gene match: 11. CDR3 protein: CASSSRGGLAWNEQFF. CDR3 DNA: TGTGCCAGCAGCTCAAGAGGGGGACTAGCCTGGAATGAGCAGTTCTTC.

This chain uses TRBV2 with TRBJ1-2; D unclear. The CDR3 is 13 amino acids. The V end was cut by 4 bases, the J end by 1 base, with 7 bases between. The germline CDR1 and CDR2 sequences are SNHLY and FYNNEI. The CDR3 nucleotides read TGTGCCAGCAGTGGTGAGGTTAACTATGGCTACACCTTC. As protein: CASSGEVNYGYTF.